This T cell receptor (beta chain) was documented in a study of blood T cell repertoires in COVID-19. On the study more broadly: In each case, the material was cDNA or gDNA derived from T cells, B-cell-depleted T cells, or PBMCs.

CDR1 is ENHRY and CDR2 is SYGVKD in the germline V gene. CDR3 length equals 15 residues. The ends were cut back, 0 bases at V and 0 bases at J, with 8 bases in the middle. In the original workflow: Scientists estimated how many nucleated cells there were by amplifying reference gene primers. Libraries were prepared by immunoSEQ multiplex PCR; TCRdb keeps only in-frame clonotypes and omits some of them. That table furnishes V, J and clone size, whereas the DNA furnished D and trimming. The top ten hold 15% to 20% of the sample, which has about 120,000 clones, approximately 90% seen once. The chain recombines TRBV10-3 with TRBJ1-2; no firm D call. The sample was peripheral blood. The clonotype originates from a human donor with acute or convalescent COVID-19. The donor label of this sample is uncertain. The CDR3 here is CAISESGVTNYGYTF. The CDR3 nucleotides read TGTGCCATCAGTGAGTCTGGAGTGACTAACTATGGCTACACCTTC.